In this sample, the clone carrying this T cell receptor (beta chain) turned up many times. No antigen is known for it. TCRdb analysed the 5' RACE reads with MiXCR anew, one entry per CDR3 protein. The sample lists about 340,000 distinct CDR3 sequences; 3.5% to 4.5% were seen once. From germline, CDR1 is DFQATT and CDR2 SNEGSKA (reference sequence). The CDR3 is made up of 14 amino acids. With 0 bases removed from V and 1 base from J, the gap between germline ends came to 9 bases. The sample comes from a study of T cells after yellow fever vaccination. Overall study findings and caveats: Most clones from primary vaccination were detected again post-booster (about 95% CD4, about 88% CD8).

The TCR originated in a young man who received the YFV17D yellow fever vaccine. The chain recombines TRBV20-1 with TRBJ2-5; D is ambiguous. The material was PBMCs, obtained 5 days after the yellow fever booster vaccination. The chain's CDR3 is CSARDRETQETQYF. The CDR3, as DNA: TGCAGTGCTAGAGATAGAGAGACCCAAGAGACCCAGTACTTC.